These 18 T cell receptor beta chains were all obtained from the same sample, sequenced in a study of OX40 agonist ivuxolimab in advanced cancers. Sequencing was performed with immunoSEQ multiplex PCR; in TCRdb, only in-frame clones are kept and a portion is missing. Here the sample spans some 77,000 clones, around 90% being singletons. The specimen was CD4+ or CD8+ T cells sorted from blood, collected in a trial of the OX40 agonist ivuxolimab. The receptors stem from an adult with an advanced solid tumor such as melanoma, head and neck, liver or kidney cancer.

The rearrangement uses TRBV2 and TRBJ1-6; D gene ambiguous. The CDR3 runs to 15 residues. Germline values: CDR1 SNHLY, CDR2 FYNNEI. V dropped 2 bases and J dropped 7 bases, with 12 bases sitting between them. The CDR3 coding sequence is TGTGCCAGCAGTGAAAGTCGGCCGGCAAATTCACCCCTCCACTTT. Translation gives CASSESRPANSPLHF.

V usage is TRBV7-3 and J usage is TRBJ1-6; no clear D. Germline loops: CDR1 SGHTA, CDR2 FQGTGA. Trimming cost V 1 base and J 8 bases, with 9 bases left between them. This CDR3 has 14 residues. The CDR3 spells CASSLKPTDSPLHF. Here the CDR3 DNA reads TGTGCCAGCAGCTTAAAACCCACCGATTCACCCCTCCACTTT.

The rearrangement uses TRBV19 and TRBJ1-1; D is unresolved. V was pared by 1 base and J by 6 bases, with 3 bases between. Germline V CDR1 and CDR2: LNHDA, SQIVND (reference sequence). The CDR3 is 11 amino acids. The chain's CDR3 is CASSIGAEAFF. DNA for the CDR3: TGTGCCAGTAGTATAGGGGCTGAAGCTTTCTTT. The variable domain in full, completed from reference TRBV19 and TRBJ1-1, reads DGGITQSPKYLFRKEGQNVTLSCEQNLNHDAMYWYRQDPGQGLRLIYYSQIVNDFQKGDIAEGYSVSREKKESFPLTVTSAQKNPTAFYLCASSIGAEAFFGQGTRLTVV.

The CDR3 loop is CASSFTGEQYF. The CDR3 DNA is TGTGCCAGCAGCTTCACGGGGGAGCAGTACTTC. The V and J genes are TRBV5-4 and TRBJ2-7; tentatively, D is TRBD2 (5 bases). Germline lookup yields CDR1 SGHNT and CDR2 YYREEE (reference sequence). This CDR3 spans 11 amino acids. Trimming took off 2 bases at V and 7 bases at J, with 7 bases between the two ends.

The rearrangement links TRBV2 to TRBJ2-7; D is possibly TRBD1 or TRBD2 (5 bases each). The CDR3 runs to 14 residues. Trimming shortened V by 6 bases and J by 0 bases, and 12 bases separated the two germline ends. Germline V gene sequence: CDR1 SNHLY, CDR2 FYNNEI. The CDR3 sequence: CASREQGTSYEQYF. As DNA, the CDR3 is TGTGCCAGCAGGGAGCAAGGGACCTCCTACGAGCAGTACTTC.

This chain connects TRBV29-1 to TRBJ2-3; 7 bases are shared with TRBD1. This CDR3 comprises 14 residues. Trimming removed 4 bases from V and 2 bases from J; junction bases left unmatched: 6. Germline values: CDR1 SQVTM, CDR2 ANQGSEA. CDR3 in amino acids: CSVGAGTVTDTQYF. The CDR3 region has the DNA TGCAGCGTTGGAGCCGGGACAGTCACAGATACGCAGTATTTT.

This clone was detected only a few times. The V gene is TRBV12-5, the J gene TRBJ1-5; D is perhaps TRBD1 (6 bases). V lost 6 bases and J lost 3, with 12 bases in between. CDR3 length: 14 amino acids. CDR1 LGHNT and CDR2 FRNRAP come from the germline V gene. The CDR3 loop reads CASGPGQNNQPQHF. CDR3 DNA: TGTGCTAGTGGCCCGGGACAAAACAATCAGCCCCAGCATTTT.

In this sample, this clone turned up once. The rearrangement uses TRBV9 and TRBJ2-7; the match to TRBD1 covers 10 bases. The CDR3 runs to 14 residues. V gave up 4 bases and J gave up 6 bases; unmatched junction bases: 7. Germline CDR1 SGDLS, CDR2 YYNGEE. The CDR3 DNA reads as TGTGCCAGCAGCTCGGGACAGGGGCGGCGCGAGCAGTACTTC. Its protein is CASSSGQGRREQYF.

CDR3 sequence reads: CASSDSGRGNTIYF. The DNA of the CDR3 is TGTGCCAGCAGTGACAGCGGGAGGGGAAACACCATATATTTT. The chain combines TRBV2 with TRBJ1-3; D call uncertain. In germline, CDR1 is SNHLY, CDR2 FYNNEI. Trimming shortened V by 3 bases and J by 4 bases, and 10 bases separated the two germline ends. CDR3 length equals 14 residues.

This chain joins TRBV30 and TRBJ1-1; D gene uncertain. Trimming removed 5 bases at V and 1 base at J, with 8 bases between. Germline V gene sequence: CDR1 GTSNPN, CDR2 SVGIG (reference sequence). The CDR3 spans 12 residues. This CDR3 is CAWGRENTEAFF. The CDR3 DNA follows: TGTGCCTGGGGACGGGAGAACACTGAAGCTTTCTTT.

The rearrangement uses TRBV4-1 and TRBJ1-5, with D unclear. The germline V gene has CDR1 MGHRA and CDR2 YSYEKL. Trimming removed 3 bases from V and 0 bases from J, with 6 bases in between. The CDR3 is 14 residues long. CDR3 sequence (DNA): TGCGCCAGCAGCCAGGATTATAGCAATCAGCCCCAGCATTTT. Residues: CASSQDYSNQPQHF.

CDR3 region: CASSLPSSYEQYF. CDR3 DNA sequence: TGTGCCAGCAGCTTGCCTAGCTCCTACGAGCAGTACTTC. The gene calls are TRBV5-4 and TRBJ2-7; D unresolved. Per the germline V gene, CDR1 is SGHNT and CDR2 is YYREEE (reference sequence). The ends were cut back, 1 base at V and 0 bases at J, with 5 bases in the middle. CDR3 length equals 13 residues.

This clone has a handful of counts. CDR3 residues: CASRKDRGDEKLFF. CDR3 nucleotides: TGTGCCAGCAGGAAGGACAGGGGCGATGAAAAACTGTTTTTT. The V gene is TRBV2, the J gene TRBJ1-4, with TRBD1 matching over 9 bases. J lost 6 bases, V lost 6 bases, and 5 bases had no gene match. Germline CDR1 reads SNHLY; CDR2 reads FYNNEI. The CDR3 is made up of 14 amino acids.

The chain links TRBV5-6 to TRBJ1-4; D gene unclear. V lost 2 bases, J lost 4 bases, and 12 bases lay in between. Germline CDR1 is SGHDT and CDR2 is YYEEEE. The CDR3 extends over 15 amino acids. The CDR3 coding sequence is TGTGCCAGCAGCTTTTACGGCCCGCGTAATGAAAAACTGTTTTTT. This encodes CASSFYGPRNEKLFF.

V gene TRBV18 combines with J gene TRBJ1-3, with TRBD1 as a possible D gene (6 bases). Germline values: CDR1 KGHSH, CDR2 LQKENI. V lost 4 bases to trimming and J lost 2 bases, with 15 bases between them. This CDR3 comprises 16 residues. This CDR3 is CASSLGAQGTGNTIYF. DNA of the CDR3: TGTGCCAGCTCACTGGGGGCACAGGGCACTGGAAACACCATATATTTT. The full variable domain, its missing parts supplied by reference TRBV18 and TRBJ1-3, is NAGVMQNPRHLVRRRGQEARLRCSPMKGHSHVYWYRQLPEEGLKFMVYLQKENIIDESGMPKERFSAEFPKEGPSILRIQQVVRGDSAAYFCASSLGAQGTGNTIYFGEGSWLTVV.

V gene TRBV19 combines with J gene TRBJ2-7; D is undetermined. Trimming pared 5 bases from V and 2 bases from J, leaving 10 bases between. Germline V lookup: CDR1 LNHDA, CDR2 SQIVND (reference sequence). This CDR3 spans 13 amino acids. CDR3 nucleotide sequence: TGTGCCAGTAGTTCGACTGATACCTACGAGCAGTACTTC. Its translation is CASSSTDTYEQYF.

The chain is built from TRBV7-3 and TRBJ2-2; D remains ambiguous. CDR3 length: 13 amino acids. With 5 bases removed from V and 1 base from J, the gap between germline ends came to 5 bases. Germline V gives CDR1 SGHTA, CDR2 FQGTGA. CDR3 region: CASSVRNTGELFF. The CDR3 coding sequence is TGTGCCAGCAGCGTCAGGAACACCGGGGAGCTGTTTTTT.

This chain links TRBV28 with TRBJ2-5, with TRBD2 identical over 10 bases. With 5 bases clipped from V and 4 bases from J, the junction kept 10 bases outside the gene matches. The V gene's germline CDR1 is MDHEN and CDR2 SYDVKM. This CDR3 contains 16 residues. As DNA, the CDR3 is TGTGCCAGCAGTCAAGGCACTAGCGGGGCAAGAGAGACCCAGTACTTC. The encoded protein is CASSQGTSGARETQYF.